This TCR beta chain was recovered during a study of spatial heterogeneity in lung cancer. Study-wide background: Available follow-up PBMC samples were sequenced, at a median of about 2 years post-resection.

This CDR3 has 13 amino acids. Per the germline V gene, CDR1 is MNHEY and CDR2 is SVGEGT. Trimming removed 5 bases at V and 8 bases at J, with 13 bases between. This clonotype was detected many times. Its specificity is not known. The time point denotes: blood at routine non-recurrence follow-up after resection. Unsorted whole RNA samples from tumor, nontumor lung or frozen PBMC were sequenced. TCRdb re-analysed the 5' RACE reads in MiXCR, keeping a single row per CDR3 protein. The top ten clones hold 15% to 20% of a sample with 95,000 to 130,000 distinct CDR3 sequences, 12% of them seen once. Study conclusions and caveats: Circulating ubiquitous expanded tumor TCRs were observed more frequently at resection than at follow-up.

This clonotype was sampled from a male donor with early-stage non-small cell lung cancer. This material consisted of PBMCs, taken at follow-up. The chain couples TRBV6-2 or TRBV6-3 to TRBJ2-1; D ambiguous. The CDR3 protein is CASSLSPFDEQFF. Here the CDR3 DNA reads TGTGCCAGCAGTCTTTCTCCCTTCGATGAGCAGTTCTTC.